This TCR beta chain is drawn from a study of T cell responses to AZD1222 COVID-19 vaccine. Study outcomes and limitations: Only five or six individuals given AZD1222 were seropositive at baseline. CD4 TCRs linked to vaccination spanned spike, dominating at 160-218 and 743-854. Increased Spike-specific TCR breadth and depth were observed after two AZD1222 doses.

Clones were sequenced by immunoSEQ multiplex PCR, and TCRdb holds only the in-frame ones, with some missing. This sample has more than 75,000 clones, with about 88% found just once. As regards this clone: As yet, its antigen is unknown.

The CDR3 totals 14 residues. J gave up 4 bases and V 4 bases, and 6 bases lay outside the gene matches. Germline V gene sequence: CDR1 GTSNPN, CDR2 SVGIG (reference sequence). The rearrangement links TRBV30 to TRBJ1-2; 10 nucleotides match TRBD1. This TCR derives from an adult in good health. The sequenced sample was peripheral blood, obtained on day 0 of AZD1222 vaccination. CDR3 region: CAWTKTGGIYGYTF. CDR3 nucleotide sequence: TGTGCCTGGACTAAGACAGGGGGCATCTATGGCTACACCTTC.